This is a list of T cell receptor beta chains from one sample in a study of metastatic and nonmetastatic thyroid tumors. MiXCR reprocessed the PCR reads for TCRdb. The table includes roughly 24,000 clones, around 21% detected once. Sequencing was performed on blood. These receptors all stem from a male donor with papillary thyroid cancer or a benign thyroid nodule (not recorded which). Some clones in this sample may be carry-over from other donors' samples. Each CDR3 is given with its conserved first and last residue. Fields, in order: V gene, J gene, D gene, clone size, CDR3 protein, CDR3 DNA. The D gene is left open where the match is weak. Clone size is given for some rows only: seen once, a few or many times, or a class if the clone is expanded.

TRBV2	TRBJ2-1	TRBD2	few	CASSKLAGGMDEQFF	TGTGCCAGCAGCAAACTAGCGGGAGGGATGGATGAGCAGTTCTTC
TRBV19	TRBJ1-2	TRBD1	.	CASRASGTGGDGHTF	TGTGCCAGTAGAGCCTCCGGGACAGGTGGAGATGGCCACACCTTC
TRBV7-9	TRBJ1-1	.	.	CASSLGPQLDAFF	TGTGCCAGCAGCTTAGGGCCGCAGTTAGACGCTTTCTTT
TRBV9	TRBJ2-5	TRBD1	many	CASSVLGQPQETQYF	TGTGCCAGCAGCGTATTGGGACAGCCTCAAGAGACCCAGTACTTC
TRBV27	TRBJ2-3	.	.	CASSQGPGGATQYF	TGTGCCAGCAGCCAGGGGCCCGGAGGGGCTACGCAGTATTTT
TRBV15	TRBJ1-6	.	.	CATSREQGFGSPLHF	TGTGCCACCAGCAGAGAGCAGGGTTTTGGGTCACCCCTCCACTTT
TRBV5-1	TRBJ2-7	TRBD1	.	CASSRGTGATYEQYF	TGCGCCAGCAGCCGGGGGACAGGGGCAACTTACGAGCAGTACTTC
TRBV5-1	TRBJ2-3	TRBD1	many	CASSLDRGTDTQYF	TGCGCCAGCAGCTTGGACAGGGGTACAGATACGCAGTATTTT
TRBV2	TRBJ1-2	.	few	CASSEVKGLYGYTF	TGTGCCAGCAGTGAAGTAAAGGGTCTATATGGCTACACCTTC
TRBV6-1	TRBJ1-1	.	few	CASSDRESTEAFF	TGTGCCAGCAGTGACAGGGAGAGCACTGAAGCTTTCTTT
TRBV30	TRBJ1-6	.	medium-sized	CAWSVLGRHYNSPLHF	TGTGCCTGGAGTGTACTCGGCAGGCATTATAATTCACCCCTCCACTTT
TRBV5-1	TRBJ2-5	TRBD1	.	CASSLTGDPQETQYF	TGCGCCAGCAGCCTGACAGGGGATCCCCAAGAGACCCAGTACTTC
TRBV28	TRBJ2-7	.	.	CASSLRALGAAYEQYF	TGTGCCAGCAGTTTAAGGGCCCTGGGCGCGGCCTACGAGCAGTACTTC
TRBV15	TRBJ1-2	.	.	CATSCGLGRGYGYTF	TGTGCCACCAGCTGTGGATTGGGGCGAGGCTATGGCTACACCTTC
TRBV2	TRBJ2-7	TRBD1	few	CVSGQGVSYEQYF	TGTGTCAGCGGACAGGGGGTCTCCTACGAGCAGTACTTC
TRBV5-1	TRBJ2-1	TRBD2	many	CASSRGGGRRYNEQFF	TGCGCCAGCAGCCGGGGGGGCGGGAGGAGATACAATGAGCAGTTCTTC
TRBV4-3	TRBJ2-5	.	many	CASSLSTYGEGETQYF	TGCGCCAGCAGCCTATCTACATACGGGGAAGGGGAGACCCAGTACTTC
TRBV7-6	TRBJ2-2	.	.	CASSLDLVGNRELFF	TGTGCCAGCAGCTTAGATCTTGTGGGGAACAGGGAGCTGTTTTTT
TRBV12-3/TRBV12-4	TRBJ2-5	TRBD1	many	CASSSSGGRETQYF	TGTGCCAGCAGTTCCTCAGGGGGTCGAGAGACCCAGTACTTC